The entry below describes one TCR beta chain. There is no known antigen for this receptor. Per-base quality was not reported, and no clone a single base away is much larger than it. These data originate in a study of blood T cell repertoires in COVID-19 (dated by TCRdb to the early 2020s). In terms of the full investigation: Samples from collaborators originated in the United States, Italy and Spain and spanned both the acute and convalescent phases of COVID-19. A freely available public database, intended as a resource for researchers studying the immune response to SARS-CoV-2, is where the repertoires were released. The dataset comprised deeply sampled blood TCRbeta repertoires from subjects exposed to, actively infected with, or recovered from COVID-19. The prospective study material was composed of cDNA or gDNA derived from T cells, B-cell-depleted T cells, or PBMCs. Samples were obtained from the ongoing ImmuneRACE study (first 160 participants) and from 1,200 or so subjects provided by 6 global collaborators. Sample metadata almost always included a de-identified subject ID, COVID-19 status, age in years and sex. HLA class I and class II types, where available, came from metadata supplied by the sample provider rather than from assay-based typing.

TCRbeta CDR3 regions were amplified from genomic DNA using the immunoSEQ Assay, a bias-controlled multiplex PCR. For the original study's pipeline: The number of nucleated cells in each sample was estimated by amplification of reference gene primers within the assay. Sequence reads were collapsed and filtered to measure the absolute abundance of every unique TCRbeta CDR3 rearrangement. For each sample, productive Simpson clonality was calculated as the square root of Simpson's diversity index across productive rearrangements. Entries here come from immuneACCESS through TCRdb and include only in-frame sequences with V and J called. Some clones fail to appear in such tables; in the studies checked, an unresolved V gene covers under half of the shortfall, and the cause of the remainder is unknown. The V and J calls and clone size come from that table; D and trimming were worked out from the DNA. Present in this sample are tens of thousands of clones, 65% to 90% of which were seen just once. Jointly, the top ten make up around 9.9% of the sample.

What the research found in general, with its limitations: Clinical and demographic metadata were provided uncurated, with the amount varying by source and participant.

Whole blood was collected in K2EDTA tubes by collaborating institutions according to the institutions' own protocols. For TCRbeta analysis, collaborator samples were shipped as frozen whole blood, as isolated PBMCs, or as DNA extracted from either sample type. The sequence came from a man aged 65-85 years with active or convalescent COVID-19. Sequencing used peripheral blood.

The base sequence is TGTGCCAGCAGCGCAAAGACTAGCGGGACGGGTCAGTTCTTC. This sequence encodes CASSAKTSGTGQFF. The V and J segments used are TRBV9 and TRBJ2-1, and TRBD2 aligns with 11 junction nucleotides. The cysteine opens and the phenylalanine closes a CDR3 of 14 amino acids. The CDR3 DNA has 42 bases and is translated from base 1. The germline V and J ends show losses of 3 bases and 13 bases respectively, and no gene match explains 9 bases of the junction. According to the germline V gene, CDR1 reads SGDLS and CDR2 reads YYNGEE. With the portions outside the CDR3 filled from the reference TRBV9 and TRBJ2-1 genes, the complete variable region becomes DSGVTQTPKHLITATGQRVTLRCSPRSGDLSVYWYQQSLDQGLQFLIQYYNGEERAKGNILERFSAQQFPDLHSELNLSSLELGDSALYFCASSAKTSGTGQFFGPGTRLTVL.